The 4 T cell receptor beta chains reported below all come from one sample, sequenced in a study of a mutant IDH1 vaccine in newly diagnosed glioma. For these TCRs, the target antigens are not known. Time point in this sample: week 23, last vaccination. Doses of 300 ug of mutant IDH1 20-mer peptide were given with topical imiquimod. Generated by immunoSEQ multiplex PCR, the TCRdb table keeps only in-frame clones and is missing some. The sample consists of roughly 43,000 clones, approximately 84% of them appearing once. This specimen consisted of PBMCs, obtained from a glioma patient whose treatment included an IDH1 peptide vaccine. Receptors originate from a woman in her late teens or twenties with glioma. Some clones in this sample may be carry-over from other donors' samples.

The genes are TRBV4-2 and TRBJ2-7; D not resolved. Germline assignment: CDR1 LGHNA and CDR2 YNFKEQ. Between the trimmed V and J ends, which lost 0 bases and 0 bases, there was a span of 12 bases. CDR3 length: 16 amino acids. CDR3 nucleotide sequence: TGTGCCAGCAGCCAAGATGGCCAGCCCAGCTCCTACGAGCAGTACTTC. This translates into CASSQDGQPSSYEQYF.

The chain joins TRBV11-2 to TRBJ2-4; 9 bases align to TRBD2. CDR1 and CDR2 (germline): SGHAT, FQNNGV. This CDR3 comprises 16 residues. J gave up 8 bases and V 4 bases, and 12 bases lay outside the gene matches. The CDR3 loop is CASSSRGGGGRDIQYF. CDR3 coding DNA: TGTGCCAGCAGCTCCCGCGGCGGGGGGGGGAGAGACATTCAGTACTTC. Supplemented by reference TRBV11-2 and TRBJ2-4, the full variable domain reads EAGVAQSPRYKIIEKRQSVAFWCNPISGHATLYWYQQILGQGPKLLIQFQNNGVVDDSQLPKDRFSAERLKGVDSTLKIQPAKLEDSAVYLCASSSRGGGGRDIQYFGAGTRLSVL.

The chain uses TRBV6-4 and TRBJ2-1; the match to TRBD2 covers 10 bases. Germline CDR1 and CDR2: MRHNA and SNTAGT. The CDR3 has 16 residues. The V gene end was trimmed by 3 bases and the J gene end by 3 bases; junction bases not matched to a gene: 5. The CDR3 is CASSEDSGGYYNEQFF. DNA for the CDR3: TGTGCCAGCAGTGAGGATAGCGGGGGGTACTACAATGAGCAGTTCTTC.

The chain joins TRBV6-5 to TRBJ2-7; TRBD1 or TRBD2 may be the D gene (5 bases each). Trimming stripped 4 bases from V and 0 bases from J, with 13 bases between. The germline CDR1 and CDR2 sequences are MNHEY and SVGAGI. The CDR3 covers 15 residues. The CDR3: CASSSGDESSYEQYF. The DNA of the CDR3 is TGTGCCAGCAGTTCCGGGGACGAAAGCTCCTACGAGCAGTACTTC.